The clone carrying this T cell receptor (beta chain) was picked up one time. This specimen belongs to a study of blood T cell repertoires in COVID-19. Turning to the study itself: Nucleic acid was either cDNA or gDNA, and it came from T cells, B-cell-depleted T cells, or PBMCs.

CDR3 length: 18 residues. Germline-derived CDR1 and CDR2 are MRHNA and SNTAGT. Trimming left V 7 bases short and J 0 bases short, with 21 bases between. Produced via immunoSEQ multiplex PCR; TCRdb's table is partial and in-frame only. The data contain tens of thousands of clones, 65% to 85% of them seen just once; the ten biggest clones take up less than 6.5%. The chain is built from TRBV6-4 and TRBJ1-4; a possible D gene is TRBD1 (5 bases). Sequencing was carried out using peripheral blood. The sequence derives from a man aged 45-60 years with active COVID-19. In DNA form, the CDR3 reads TGTGCCAGCAATCGGGAGGGACGGGATTTTGCAACTAATGAAAAACTGTTTTTT. Its protein is CASNREGRDFATNEKLFF.